This T cell receptor beta chain was found in a study of blood T cell repertoires in COVID-19. Overall study: The origin of the acute and convalescent COVID-19 samples was the United States, Italy and Spain. PBMCs, B-cell-depleted T cells, or T cells provided the cDNA or gDNA that made up the material.

In the original analysis: Using reference gene primer amplification, nucleated cell counts were estimated. The table came from immunoSEQ multiplex PCR; TCRdb's copy has only in-frame clones and leaves some out. V and J calls and clone size are as listed in that table; D and trimming were resolved from the DNA. The sample lists about 60,000 clones, over 75% seen once, with roughly 3.9% in the top ten. The CDR3 length is 15 residues. CDR1 SGHTA and CDR2 FQGNSA come from the germline V gene. Trimming took 2 bases from V and 10 from J, leaving 15 bases between them. This clone was counted a single time. The material sequenced was peripheral blood. The sequence came from a man between 65 and 85 years old with acute or convalescent COVID-19. The J gene is TRBJ1-6, the V gene TRBV7-2; perhaps TRBD1 as D (5 bases). The CDR3 here is CASSLIGQGVSPLHF. The CDR3 DNA reads as TGTGCCAGCAGCTTAATTGGCCAGGGCGTATCACCCCTCCACTTT.